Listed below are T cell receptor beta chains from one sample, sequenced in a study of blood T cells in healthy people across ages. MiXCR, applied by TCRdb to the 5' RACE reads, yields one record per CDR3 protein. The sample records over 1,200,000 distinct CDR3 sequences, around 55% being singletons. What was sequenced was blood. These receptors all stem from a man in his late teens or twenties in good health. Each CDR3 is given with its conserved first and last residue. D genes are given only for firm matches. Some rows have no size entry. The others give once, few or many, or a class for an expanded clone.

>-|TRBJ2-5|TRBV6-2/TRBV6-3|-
CASRDPTAGQETQYF
TGTGCCAGCAGAGATCCGACAGCGGGTCAAGAGACCCAGTACTTC
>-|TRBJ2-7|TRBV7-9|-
CASSSGETITYEQYF
TGTGCCAGCAGCTCGGGGGAGACCATTACCTACGAGCAGTACTTC
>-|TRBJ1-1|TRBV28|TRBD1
CASSWEVRGGALNTEAFF
TGTGCCAGCAGTTGGGAGGTACGAGGGGGCGCCCTGAACACTGAAGCTTTCTTT
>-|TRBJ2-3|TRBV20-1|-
CSARDPYGSTDTQYF
TGCAGTGCTAGAGATCCTTACGGAAGCACAGATACGCAGTATTTT
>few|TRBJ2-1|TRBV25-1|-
CASSESVRENEQFF
TGTGCCAGCAGTGAATCGGTCAGGGAGAATGAGCAGTTCTTC
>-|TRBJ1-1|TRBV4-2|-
CASSQEGGDDTEAFF
TGTGCCAGCAGCCAAGAAGGAGGGGATGACACTGAAGCTTTCTTT
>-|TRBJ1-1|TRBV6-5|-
CASSRDGSTLTEAFF
TGTGCCAGCAGTAGGGACGGATCTACCCTCACTGAAGCTTTCTTT
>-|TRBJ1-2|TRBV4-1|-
CASSHTLGRSPYGYTF
TGCGCCAGCAGCCATACCCTAGGGAGATCCCCCTATGGCTACACCTTC
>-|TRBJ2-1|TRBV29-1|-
CSVHSLFGNEQFF
TGCAGCGTTCACTCCCTCTTCGGCAATGAGCAGTTCTTC
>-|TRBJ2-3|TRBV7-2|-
CASSFGLELDTQYF
TGTGCCAGCAGCTTTGGGTTAGAGCTTGATACGCAGTATTTT